This TCR beta chain was obtained from a study of radiation and T cells in renal cell carcinoma. Study-level findings and limits: Top tumor clonotypes rose in blood 2 weeks post-radiation, then contracted.

Produced via immunoSEQ multiplex PCR; TCRdb's table is partial and in-frame only. The sample lists around 160,000 clones, roughly nine tenths occurring once. Details on this clone: Its specificity is not known.

The CDR3 contains 18 residues. CDR1 is SGHTA, CDR2 FQGNSA, per germline. Trimming pared 1 base from V and 2 bases from J, leaving 19 bases between. Specified time point: baseline pretreatment blood. Regarding treatment: 15 Gy SBRT to primary tumor, nephrectomy 4 weeks later. The sequencing used blood, collected from a patient whose treatment included radiotherapy and nephrectomy. This TCR was sampled from a woman in her seventies with renal cell carcinoma. The J gene is TRBJ2-3, the V gene TRBV7-2; a possible D gene is TRBD2 (6 bases). The CDR3 DNA reads TGTGCCAGCAGCTTAGGTTCGGGTTGGGGACTCATCACAGATACGCAGTATTTT. This translates into CASSLGSGWGLITDTQYF.